This paragraph reports one T cell receptor (beta chain). Produced via immunoSEQ multiplex PCR; TCRdb's table is partial and in-frame only. The data contain about 1.1 million clones, 77% of them singletons. The data belong to a study of shared clonotypes between healthy human individuals. Sequencing was carried out using memory CD4+ T cells from PBMCs. Subset specified: CD45RA-negative fraction. The sequence derives from a man between 18 and 35 years old in good health. Some clones in this sample may be carry-over from other donors' samples.

For the CDR3, the DNA is TGTGCCATCAGTGAGAACAGGGTCGTGACTGAAGCTTTCTTT. It is translated as CAISENRVVTEAFF. The V gene is TRBV10-3, the J gene TRBJ1-1; D might be TRBD1 (6 bases). Germline-derived CDR1 and CDR2 are ENHRY and SYGVKD. V was cut by 2 bases and J by 5 bases, with 12 bases left in between. The CDR3 spans 14 residues.